The 15 T cell receptor beta chains reported below all come from one sample, sequenced in a study of blood T cell repertoires in COVID-19. The protocol was immunoSEQ multiplex PCR, while the TCRdb copy is restricted to in-frame clones and leaves out a portion. Among about 180,000 clones listed, more than 80% were seen once. The specimen was PBMCs or T cells enriched from blood (not recorded which). Receptors were obtained from a man aged 35-49 years who had recovered from COVID-19.

This chain links TRBV20-1 with TRBJ2-3, with TRBD2 as a possible D gene (5 bases). The CDR3 is made up of 13 amino acids. CDR1 is DFQATT and CDR2 is SNEGSKA in the germline V gene (reference sequence). Deletions cut 3 bases from V and 2 bases from J, with 9 bases between. The CDR3 DNA reads as TGCAGTGCTAGTACTAGTCACACAGATACGCAGTATTTT. It is translated as CSASTSHTDTQYF.

This chain joins TRBV9 and TRBJ1-1; D might be TRBD1 (6 bases). Trimming cost V 4 bases and J 10 bases, with 14 bases left between them. The CDR3 extends over 12 amino acids. The V gene's germline CDR1 is SGDLS and CDR2 YYNGEE. The CDR3 DNA sequence: TGTGCCAGCAGCCAAGCAGGGGTAGGAGCTTTCTTT. The encoded protein is CASSQAGVGAFF.

The chain carries TRBV14 and TRBJ2-7, with D uncertain. This CDR3 is built from 15 residues. Germline V gene data show CDR1 as SGHDN and CDR2 as FVKESK. V was trimmed by 0 bases and J by 2 bases, leaving 11 bases between them. CDR3 residues: CASSQDEALPYEQYF. The CDR3 DNA reads as TGTGCCAGCAGCCAAGATGAGGCTCTACCCTACGAGCAGTACTTC.

The chain carries TRBV30 and TRBJ1-5; 10 nucleotides match TRBD1. From germline, CDR1 is GTSNPN and CDR2 SVGIG (reference sequence). Trimming took 5 bases from V and 5 from J; bases not matched to a gene: 6. The CDR3 length is 14 residues. The CDR3 region is CAWGDRGFYQPQHF. The CDR3 region has the DNA TGTGCCTGGGGGGACAGGGGCTTTTATCAGCCCCAGCATTTT.

The rearrangement links TRBV6-4 to TRBJ1-1; D call uncertain. Germline V gene sequence: CDR1 MRHNA, CDR2 SNTAGT. The V gene lost 2 bases and the J gene lost 5 bases, with 9 bases spanning the gap. The CDR3 is 13 residues long. The CDR3 is CASSDREGTEAFF. For the CDR3, the DNA is TGTGCCAGCAGTGACAGGGAGGGAACTGAAGCTTTCTTT.

The genes are TRBV12-3 or TRBV12-4 and TRBJ1-4; D gene unclear. Trimming removed 3 bases from V and 6 bases from J, with 8 bases in between. The CDR3 runs to 13 residues. CDR3 bases: TGTGCCAGCAGTTTGAGCGGGCATGAAAAACTGTTTTTT. Translating it yields CASSLSGHEKLFF.

The rearrangement uses TRBV28 and TRBJ1-2; TRBD1 matches 12 bases. The J segment lost 8 bases and the V segment lost 8 bases, leaving 12 bases of the junction unmatched. The CDR3 length is 15 residues. Germline CDR1 and CDR2: MDHEN and SYDVKM. CDR3 DNA sequence: TGTGCCAGCCACGGCCGGGACAGGGGGCAGAAAGGCTACACCTTC. The encoded protein is CASHGRDRGQKGYTF.

The chain couples TRBV10-3 to TRBJ1-1; D is uncertain. The germline CDR1 and CDR2 sequences are ENHRY and SYGVKD. Trimming took 6 bases from V and 4 from J, leaving 15 bases between them. The CDR3 contains 14 residues. CDR3 nucleotides: TGTGCCATCAGGTATTGGGCCCACAGCACTGAAGCTTTCTTT. It is translated as CAIRYWAHSTEAFF.

Turning to this clone: A read error is the likely source, as a far larger clone sits one nucleotide away. This specimen includes other DNA sequences encoding the same CDR3. The rearrangement joins TRBV2 to TRBJ1-1, with TRBD1 matching over 7 bases. The CDR3 length is 13 residues. CDR1 is SNHLY, CDR2 FYNNEI, per germline. V dropped 5 bases and J dropped 0; count of bases not matched to a gene: 0. In nucleotides, the CDR3 is TGTGCCAGCAGTCAGGGGGTGAACACTGAAGCTTTCTTT. It is translated as CASSQGVNTEAFF.

The chain has TRBV5-4 and TRBJ2-2; 7 positions match TRBD1. The CDR3 has 17 residues. Germline V gene lookup returns CDR1 SGHNT and CDR2 YYREEE (reference sequence). Germline trimming cut 0 bases from V and 0 bases from J; bases unmatched to any gene: 5. The CDR3 protein is CASSLGGQIANTGELFF. For the CDR3, the DNA is TGTGCCAGCAGCTTGGGGGGACAGATCGCGAACACCGGGGAGCTGTTTTTT.

The genes are TRBV7-9 and TRBJ1-3; tentative D call: TRBD1 (6 bases). The length of the CDR3 is 16 residues. Germline CDR1 reads SEHNR; CDR2 reads FQNEAQ (reference sequence). V lost 0 bases, J lost 2 bases, and 11 bases lay in between. This CDR3 reads CASSLAVGAPGNTIYF. CDR3 coding DNA: TGTGCCAGCAGCTTAGCGGTGGGGGCTCCTGGAAACACCATATATTTT.

The genes are TRBV19 and TRBJ2-3; D gene ambiguous. The V gene lost 1 base and the J gene lost 4 bases, with 9 bases spanning the gap. The germline CDR1 and CDR2 sequences are LNHDA and SQIVND (reference sequence). The CDR3 consists of 14 residues. The CDR3 sequence: CASSIGQVADTQYF. The DNA of the CDR3 is TGTGCCAGTAGTATAGGCCAGGTGGCAGATACGCAGTATTTT.

The chain joins TRBV5-1 to TRBJ2-3; 9 bases map to TRBD2. The CDR3 extends over 14 amino acids. Germline lookup yields CDR1 SGHRS and CDR2 YFSETQ. J gave up 5 bases and V 7 bases, and 8 bases lay outside the gene matches. The CDR3 DNA follows: TGCGCCAGCTATAGCGGGAGAAAGGGAGATACGCAGTATTTT. It encodes CASYSGRKGDTQYF.

This rearrangement joins TRBV9 to TRBJ2-7; 13 bases map to TRBD2. Germline V gene sequence: CDR1 SGDLS, CDR2 YYNGEE. CDR3 size: 17 residues. V dropped 0 bases and J dropped 5; count of bases not matched to a gene: 8. Here the CDR3 reads CASSVGLAGGQGNEQYF. CDR3 nucleotide sequence: TGTGCCAGCAGCGTAGGACTAGCGGGGGGCCAAGGAAACGAGCAGTACTTC.

J is TRBJ2-7 and V is TRBV10-2, with a possible D match to TRBD1 (5 bases). Germline loops: CDR1 WSHSY, CDR2 SAAADI. V was shortened by 5 bases and J by 0 bases, with 23 bases between the two germline ends. CDR3 length: 18 amino acids. CDR3 in DNA: TGCGCCAGCAGTCCCAACTACCACATGGGGCAAGCCTCCTACGAGCAGTACTTC. It codes for CASSPNYHMGQASYEQYF.